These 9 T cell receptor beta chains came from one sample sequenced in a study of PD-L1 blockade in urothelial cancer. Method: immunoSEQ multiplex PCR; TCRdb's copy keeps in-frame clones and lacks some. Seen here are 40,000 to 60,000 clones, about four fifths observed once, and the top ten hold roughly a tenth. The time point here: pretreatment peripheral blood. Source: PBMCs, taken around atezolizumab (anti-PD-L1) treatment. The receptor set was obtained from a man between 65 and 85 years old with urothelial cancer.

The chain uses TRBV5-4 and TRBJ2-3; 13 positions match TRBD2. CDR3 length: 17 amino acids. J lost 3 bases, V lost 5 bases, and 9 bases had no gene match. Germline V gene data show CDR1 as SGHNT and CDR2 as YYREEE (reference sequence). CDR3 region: CASSRLAGGYDTDTQYF. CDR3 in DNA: TGTGCCAGCAGTCGACTAGCGGGAGGATACGATACAGATACGCAGTATTTT.

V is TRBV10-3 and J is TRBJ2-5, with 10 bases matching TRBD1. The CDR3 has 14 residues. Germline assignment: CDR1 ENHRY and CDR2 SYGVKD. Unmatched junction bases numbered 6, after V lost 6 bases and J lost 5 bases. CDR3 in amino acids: CAIRGDRGMETQYF. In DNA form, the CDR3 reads TGTGCCATCAGGGGGGACAGGGGAATGGAGACCCAGTACTTC.

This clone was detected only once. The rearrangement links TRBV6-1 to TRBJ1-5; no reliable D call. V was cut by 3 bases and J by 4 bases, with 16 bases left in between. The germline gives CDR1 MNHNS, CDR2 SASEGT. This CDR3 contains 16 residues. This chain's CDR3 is CASSDQAQLPNQPQHF. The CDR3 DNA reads TGTGCCAGCAGTGATCAGGCCCAGCTACCTAATCAGCCCCAGCATTTT.

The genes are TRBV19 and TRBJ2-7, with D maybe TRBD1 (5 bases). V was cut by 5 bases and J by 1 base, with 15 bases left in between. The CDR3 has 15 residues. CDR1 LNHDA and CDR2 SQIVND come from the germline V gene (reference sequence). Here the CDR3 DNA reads TGTGCCAGTAGTCCCCAGGGCGTAGGGTCCTACGAGCAGTACTTC. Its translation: CASSPQGVGSYEQYF. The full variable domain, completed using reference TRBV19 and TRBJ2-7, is DGGITQSPKYLFRKEGQNVTLSCEQNLNHDAMYWYRQDPGQGLRLIYYSQIVNDFQKGDIAEGYSVSREKKESFPLTVTSAQKNPTAFYLCASSPQGVGSYEQYFGPGTRLTVT.

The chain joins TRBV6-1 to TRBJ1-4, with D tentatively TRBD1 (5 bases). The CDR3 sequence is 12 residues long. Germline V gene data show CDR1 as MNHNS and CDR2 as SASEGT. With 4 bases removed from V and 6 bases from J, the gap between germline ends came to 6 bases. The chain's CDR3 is CASSGDYEKLFF. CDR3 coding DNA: TGTGCCAGCAGTGGGGACTATGAAAAACTGTTTTTT.

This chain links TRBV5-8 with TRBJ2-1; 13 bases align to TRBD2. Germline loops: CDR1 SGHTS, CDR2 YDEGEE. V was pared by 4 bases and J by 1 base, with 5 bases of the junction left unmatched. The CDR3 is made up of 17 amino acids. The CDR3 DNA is TGTGCCAGCAGCACCGGACTAGCGGGAGATTCCTACAATGAGCAGTTCTTC. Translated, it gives CASSTGLAGDSYNEQFF.

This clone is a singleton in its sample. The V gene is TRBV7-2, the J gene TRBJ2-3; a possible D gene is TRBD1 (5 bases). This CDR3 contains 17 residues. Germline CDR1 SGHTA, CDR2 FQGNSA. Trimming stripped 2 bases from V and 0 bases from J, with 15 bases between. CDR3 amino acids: CASSLLQGVPSTDTQYF. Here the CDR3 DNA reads TGTGCCAGCAGCTTACTTCAAGGGGTGCCTAGCACAGATACGCAGTATTTT.

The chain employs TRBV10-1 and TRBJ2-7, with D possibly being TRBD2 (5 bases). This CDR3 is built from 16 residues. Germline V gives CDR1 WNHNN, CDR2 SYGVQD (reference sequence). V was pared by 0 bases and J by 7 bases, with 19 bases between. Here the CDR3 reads CASSESISGLRVEQYF. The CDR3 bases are TGCGCCAGCAGTGAGTCGATCAGCGGCCTACGAGTAGAGCAGTACTTC.

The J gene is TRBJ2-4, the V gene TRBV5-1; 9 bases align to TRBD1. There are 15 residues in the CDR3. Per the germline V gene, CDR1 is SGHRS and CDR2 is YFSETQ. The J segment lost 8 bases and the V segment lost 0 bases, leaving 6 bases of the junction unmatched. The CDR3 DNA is TGCGCCAGCAGCTTGGGACGACAGGGGGAAGACATTCAGTACTTC. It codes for CASSLGRQGEDIQYF.